This TCR beta chain was recovered during a study of PD-L1 blockade in urothelial cancer. The wider study: Anywhere from 0 to 3 prior chemotherapy regimens had been received by patients.

A note on this clone: Antigen specificity is unknown.

The V end lost 5 bases, the J end lost 3 bases, and 10 bases lay between the germline ends. The CDR3 covers 13 residues. Germline CDR1 is LNHDA and CDR2 is SQIVND (reference sequence). Study-wide results and caveats: A lone FFPE tumor specimen represented each patient, and none was collected right before treatment.

Only in-frame clones appear in the TCRdb table, and some are missing; sequencing was by immunoSEQ multiplex PCR. The sample has more than 35,000 clones, just over 35% seen once; the top ten hold about 9.8%. The starting material was tumor tissue, obtained before atezolizumab (anti-PD-L1) treatment. The chain recombines TRBV19 with TRBJ1-2, with D unresolved. The TCR was taken from a man between 60 and 75 years old with urothelial cancer. The CDR3 is CASSHGSDYGYTF. As DNA, the CDR3 is TGTGCCAGTAGTCACGGGTCAGACTATGGCTACACCTTC.